The next 19 T cell receptor beta chains were all read from a single sample in a study of blood T cells in healthy people across ages. Sample-barcoded 5' priming and a J-beta primer mix drove a second PCR of roughly 7 to 11 cycles. A single record per CDR3 protein comes from TCRdb applying MiXCR to the 5' RACE reads. The sample records approximately 2,000,000 distinct CDR3 sequences, around 40% being singletons. The material sequenced was blood. The receptors derive from a human donor in good health.

DNA for the CDR3: TGCAGTGCTAGAGCCCCAGGGATGGAGCGAGGCTACACCTTC. It specifies CSARAPGMERGYTF. The chain joins TRBV20-1 to TRBJ1-2; D may be TRBD1 (5 bases). V lost 1 base and J lost 8, with 17 bases in between. The length of the CDR3 is 14 residues. Germline V lookup: CDR1 DFQATT, CDR2 SNEGSKA (reference sequence).

The V gene is TRBV29-1, the J gene TRBJ2-3; 7 bases align to TRBD2. The V and J ends lost 1 base and 4 bases, in that order; junction bases with no gene match: 5. The CDR3 has 14 residues. Germline lookup yields CDR1 SQVTM and CDR2 ANQGSEA. The CDR3 region has the DNA TGCAGCGTTGAAGTCCCAGCGGGGCCAGATACGCAGTATTTT. Translating gives CSVEVPAGPDTQYF.

This clonotype turned up a few times. The V gene is TRBV6-2 or TRBV6-3, the J gene TRBJ2-1, with D possibly TRBD1 on 6 matching bases. Germline values: CDR1 MNHEY, CDR2 SVGEGT. The CDR3 is 17 amino acids. Trimming pared 2 bases from V and 6 bases from J, leaving 20 bases between. As DNA, the CDR3 is TGTGCCAGCAGTTACCCTCCAGGGGTCGTCCTAGTCAATGAGCAGTTCTTC. This codes for CASSYPPGVVLVNEQFF.

This clonotype showed up many times. The J gene is TRBJ2-5, the V gene TRBV9, with TRBD2 matching 9 bases. V was pared by 0 bases and J by 3 bases, with 9 bases of the junction left unmatched. CDR1 and CDR2 from the germline V gene are SGDLS and YYNGEE. The CDR3 is 17 residues long. CDR3 nucleotides: TGTGCCAGCAGCGTAGGGGATAGCGGGGGAACAGAAGAGACCCAGTACTTC. This codes for CASSVGDSGGTEETQYF.

V gene TRBV5-5 combines with J gene TRBJ1-1; D gene unclear. Germline V CDR1 and CDR2: SGHKS, YYEKEE (reference sequence). Trimming pared 1 base from V and 8 bases from J, leaving 6 bases between. The CDR3 spans 11 residues. CDR3 nucleotide sequence: TGTGCCAGCAGCTTGACGAGAGAAGCTTTCTTT. It yields the protein CASSLTREAFF.

This clonotype was counted a few times. The V call is TRBV29-1, the J call TRBJ1-2, with D possibly being TRBD1 (6 bases). The germline V gene encodes CDR1 SQVTM and CDR2 ANQGSEA. Trimming left V 6 bases short and J 7 bases short, with 18 bases between. The CDR3 consists of 13 residues. The CDR3 loop is CSVYFEGGAGYTF. CDR3 nucleotides: TGCAGCGTCTACTTTGAGGGGGGGGCTGGCTACACCTTC.

The chain uses TRBV20-1 and TRBJ1-6; 7 nucleotides match TRBD1. J gave up 8 bases and V 2 bases, and 6 bases lay outside the gene matches. Germline loops: CDR1 DFQATT, CDR2 SNEGSKA (reference sequence). This CDR3 comprises 14 residues. The CDR3 loop is CSARSGQEYSPLHF. In DNA, the CDR3 is TGCAGTGCTAGATCAGGACAGGAGTATTCACCCCTCCACTTT.

The rearrangement joins TRBV7-2 to TRBJ2-3; D perhaps matches TRBD1 (6 bases). CDR3 length: 20 residues. Germline V gene data show CDR1 as SGHTA and CDR2 as FQGNSA. Trimming pared 7 bases from V and 2 bases from J, leaving 31 bases between. The DNA for the CDR3 is TGTGCCAGCACTGGGTCGGGGTGGACAGCCCCTCGCCTTCTCACAGATACGCAGTATTTT. Residues: CASTGSGWTAPRLLTDTQYF.

The table lists this clonotype with a few counts. V gene TRBV7-9 combines with J gene TRBJ2-7, with D possibly being TRBD1 (6 bases). The germline V and J ends were trimmed by 2 bases and 2 bases, with 10 bases remaining between them. CDR3 size: 14 residues. Germline CDR1 and CDR2: SEHNR and FQNEAQ (reference sequence). The CDR3 DNA reads as TGTGCCAGCAGCTTACTTAGACAGGCCTACGAGCAGTACTTC. It translates to CASSLLRQAYEQYF.

Comments on this clonotype: A much more abundant neighbour one base away suggests this may be a read error. This chain joins TRBV7-2 and TRBJ2-6; D call uncertain. CDR1 and CDR2 (germline): SGHTA, FQGNSA. The CDR3 runs to 16 residues. Deletions cut 2 bases from V and 0 bases from J, with 8 bases between. The CDR3 DNA is TGTGCCAGCAGCTTATTTAGGATCTCTGGGGCCAACGTCCTGACTTTC. This codes for CASSLFRISGANVLTF.

V usage is TRBV7-9 and J usage is TRBJ1-5; 10 nucleotides line up with TRBD1. Trimming removed 4 bases from V and 6 bases from J; junction bases left unmatched: 6. Germline CDR1 is SEHNR and CDR2 is FQNEAQ (reference sequence). This CDR3 comprises 15 residues. CDR3 nucleotide sequence: TGTGCCAGCAGCTCGGGACAGGGGAGGTTTCAGCCCCAGCATTTT. Its protein is CASSSGQGRFQPQHF.

In its sample, this clonotype was seen a few times. The chain has TRBV6-6 and TRBJ2-7, with 10 positions matching TRBD1. V shed 3 bases, J shed 5 bases, and the junction held 7 bases outside the gene matches. CDR1 and CDR2 (germline): MNHNY, SVGAGI (reference sequence). This CDR3 is 15 amino acids long. The CDR3 DNA reads as TGTGCCAGCAGTTATGGACAGGGGGAAACGGACGAGCAGTACTTC. Protein product: CASSYGQGETDEQYF.

This chain connects TRBV2 to TRBJ1-1; D may be TRBD1 (6 bases). The CDR3 covers 12 residues. Trimming pared 6 bases from V and 5 bases from J, leaving 10 bases between. From germline, CDR1 is SNHLY and CDR2 FYNNEI. The CDR3 protein is CASRITGTEAFF. The CDR3 coding sequence is TGTGCCAGCAGGATAACAGGGACTGAAGCTTTCTTT. Supplemented by reference TRBV2 and TRBJ1-1, the full variable domain reads EPEVTQTPSHQVTQMGQEVILRCVPISNHLYFYWYRQILGQKVEFLVSFYNNEISEKSEIFDDQFSVERPDGSNFTLKIRSTKLEDSAMYFCASRITGTEAFFGQGTRLTVV.

This chain connects TRBV12-3 or TRBV12-4 to TRBJ2-1, with D uncertain. V was pared by 8 bases and J by 3 bases, with 17 bases between. This CDR3 spans 15 amino acids. CDR3 protein: CASSYPGSIYNEQFF. CDR3 nucleotides: TGTGCCAGCTCCTACCCCGGGTCGATCTACAATGAGCAGTTCTTC.

About this clonotype: A much larger clone lies a single base off, so this may be a read error. The V call is TRBV28, the J call TRBJ1-2; weak D call: TRBD1 (6 bases). The CDR3 sequence is 14 residues long. Trimming took 2 bases from V and 0 from J, leaving 7 bases between them. Germline CDR1 is MDHEN and CDR2 is SYDVKM. The chain's CDR3 is CASSLGTPNYGYTF. The CDR3 nucleotides are TGTGCCAGCAGTTTAGGGACACCTAACTATGGCTACACCTTC.

The rearrangement joins TRBV20-1 to TRBJ1-2; 9 bases fit TRBD1. V lost 3 bases and J lost 4; bases outside the gene matches: 3. The germline gives CDR1 DFQATT, CDR2 SNEGSKA (reference sequence). The CDR3 is 13 residues long. In DNA, the CDR3 is TGCAGTGCTAGGGGGACAGGGTTCTATGGCTACACCTTC. This codes for CSARGTGFYGYTF.

V usage is TRBV15 and J usage is TRBJ2-3, with a possible D match to TRBD1 (5 bases). Trimming cost V 0 bases and J 0 bases, with 7 bases left between them. From germline, CDR1 is LNHNV and CDR2 YYDKDF (reference sequence). The CDR3 is made up of 15 amino acids. The CDR3 loop reads CATSREQDSTDTQYF. The CDR3 region has the DNA TGTGCCACCAGCAGAGAACAGGATAGCACAGATACGCAGTATTTT.

This clonotype was seen at least ten times. V gene TRBV5-1 combines with J gene TRBJ2-7; weak D call: TRBD2 (5 bases). Trimming shortened V by 0 bases and J by 1 base, and 8 bases separated the two germline ends. CDR1 SGHRS and CDR2 YFSETQ come from the germline V gene. The CDR3 is 14 amino acids. The CDR3 DNA reads TGCGCCAGCAGCTTGGATAGGAGGTCCTACGAGCAGTACTTC. Amino acids: CASSLDRRSYEQYF.

The rearrangement uses TRBV11-1 and TRBJ2-5; D may be TRBD1 (6 bases). CDR3 size: 15 residues. Trimming removed 5 bases at V and 3 bases at J, with 16 bases between. CDR1 SGHAT and CDR2 FQDESV come from the germline V gene (reference sequence). As DNA, the CDR3 is TGTGCCAGCAGCAAATGGACCAGGGGAGAAGAGACCCAGTACTTC. As protein: CASSKWTRGEETQYF.